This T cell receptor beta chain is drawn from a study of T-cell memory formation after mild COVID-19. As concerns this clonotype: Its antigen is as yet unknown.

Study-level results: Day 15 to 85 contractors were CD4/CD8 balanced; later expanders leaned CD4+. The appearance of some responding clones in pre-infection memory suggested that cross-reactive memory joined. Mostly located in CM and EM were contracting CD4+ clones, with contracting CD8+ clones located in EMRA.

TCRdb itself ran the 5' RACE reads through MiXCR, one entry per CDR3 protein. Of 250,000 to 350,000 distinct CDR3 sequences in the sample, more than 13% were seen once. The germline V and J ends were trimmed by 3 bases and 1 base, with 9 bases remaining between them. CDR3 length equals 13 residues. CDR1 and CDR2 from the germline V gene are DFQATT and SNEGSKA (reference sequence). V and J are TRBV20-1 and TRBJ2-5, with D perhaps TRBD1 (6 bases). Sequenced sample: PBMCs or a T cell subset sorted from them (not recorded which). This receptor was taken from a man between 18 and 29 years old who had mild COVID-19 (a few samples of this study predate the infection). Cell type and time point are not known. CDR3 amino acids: CSASSGAQETQYF. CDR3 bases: TGCAGTGCTAGTTCAGGGGCCCAAGAGACCCAGTACTTC.